This is a list of T cell receptor beta chains from one sample in a study of blood T cell repertoires in COVID-19. Clones were read by immunoSEQ multiplex PCR, and TCRdb kept only the in-frame ones, dropping some. Among approximately 250,000 clones listed, approximately 90% were seen once. The sequenced sample was PBMCs or T cells enriched from blood (not recorded which). These receptors all come from a man aged 35 to 55 who had been exposed to COVID-19. Each CDR3 is given with its conserved first and last residue.

v_gene,j_gene,CDR3aa
TRBV27,TRBJ2-1,CASSLPPTSGEPSYNEQFF
TRBV27,TRBJ2-1,CASSLSSGSLYNEQFF
TRBV5-6,TRBJ1-1,CASKVWGGNTEAFF
TRBV11-3,TRBJ2-7,CASSRTSGSHAYEQYF
TRBV7-6,TRBJ1-1,CASSTGYTEAFF
TRBV5-4,TRBJ1-4,CASSPSLTGGDEKLFF
TRBV27,TRBJ1-6,CASLNGEDNSPLHF
TRBV19,TRBJ2-3,CASSGWRGTGTDTQYF
TRBV4-1,TRBJ2-7,CASSQDLPSIPYEQYF
TRBV3-1/TRBV3-2,TRBJ2-1,CASSQDYSLAGTYEQFF
TRBV5-4,TRBJ1-5,CASSPGQGQRNQPQHF
TRBV2,TRBJ1-2,CASSGVAGGANYGYTF
TRBV28,TRBJ2-7,CASSRPRDRNYEQYF
TRBV11-2,TRBJ1-6,CASSLGGPQISPLHF
TRBV5-8,TRBJ1-5,CASSSQGSNQPQHF
TRBV11-2,TRBJ2-1,CASSPLTGLTTNEQFF
TRBV7-2,TRBJ1-2,CASSLADRLNYGYTF
TRBV2,TRBJ2-7,CASNLQGSFGEQYF
TRBV7-3,TRBJ2-1,CASSPSGWNEQFF
TRBV7-2,TRBJ1-1,CASSLGQGRSTEAFF
TRBV19,TRBJ1-2,CASRPGGKYGYTF
TRBV30,TRBJ1-1,CAWRTGKNTEAFF
TRBV24-1,TRBJ1-4,CATSGTGTGEKLFF
TRBV7-3,TRBJ2-2,CASSPGDTGELFF
TRBV7-9,TRBJ1-5,CASSLGTGGGEPQHF
TRBV28,TRBJ1-5,CASKRNREGGYNQPQHF
TRBV19,TRBJ1-1,CASSSTGVNTEAFF
TRBV30,TRBJ2-7,CAWSGLAFYEQYF
TRBV3-1/TRBV3-2,TRBJ2-3,CASSRLAGGQNTQYF
TRBV30,TRBJ1-4,CAWSLGVVGEKLFF
TRBV29-1,TRBJ2-1,CSVDGSNEQFF
TRBV28,TRBJ2-4,CASSEIPTRRRKNIQYF
TRBV6-5,TRBJ2-2,CASRGDRGFTGELFF
TRBV2,TRBJ2-7,CASSKDREGYEQYF
TRBV6-5,TRBJ1-2,CASRRTGDYGYTF
TRBV30,TRBJ1-2,CAWSQIDRAGYTF
TRBV19,TRBJ1-1,CASSIDLGTVRTEAFF
TRBV29-1,TRBJ1-1,CSVEAGDRAAFF
TRBV3-1/TRBV3-2,TRBJ2-1,CASSQLGFMFF
TRBV4-2,TRBJ2-7,CASSPGTSGSLTYEQYF
TRBV30,TRBJ1-2,CAWSVAGNYGYTF
TRBV6-5,TRBJ2-7,CASSLQPAGYEQYF